A selection of T cell receptor beta chains follows, all from one sample in a study of blood T cell repertoires in COVID-19. Some clones are missing from TCRdb's copy, which holds only in-frame ones; the method was immunoSEQ multiplex PCR. The sample shows roughly 210,000 clones, about 87% of them seen only once. The specimen sequenced was peripheral blood. The origin of the receptors is a man between 65 and 79 years old with acute or convalescent COVID-19. The CDR3 runs from the conserved cysteine through the conserved F or W. A D gene is named only where the DNA matches it firmly. Only part of the rows carry a size: once, few, many, or a class if the clone is expanded.

CDR3	DNA	V	J	size	D
CASGLVLTGRTGELFF	TGTGCTAGTGGTTTGGTACTTACAGGGCGGACCGGGGAGCTGTTTTTT	TRBV12-5	TRBJ2-2	NA	NA
CASSLGGVTGTSVYEQFF	TGTGCCAGCAGCTTAGGGGGCGTTACTGGGACTAGTGTGTATGAGCAGTTCTTC	TRBV7-2	TRBJ2-1	NA	TRBD2
CASSVVGGYNEQFF	TGTGCCAGCAGCGTAGTTGGCGGGTACAATGAGCAGTTCTTC	TRBV9	TRBJ2-1	NA	NA
CASSLGVNRYGYTF	TGTGCCAGCAGCTTAGGGGTCAATCGCTATGGCTACACCTTC	TRBV5-5	TRBJ1-2	NA	NA
CAISDEPRGSEQYF	TGTGCCATCAGTGATGAACCGCGGGGCAGCGAGCAGTACTTC	TRBV10-3	TRBJ2-7	once	NA
CASTGLVLPSNQPQHF	TGTGCCAGCACAGGACTGGTCCTGCCTAGCAATCAGCCCCAGCATTTT	TRBV28	TRBJ1-5	NA	NA
CASGLVRGRGPVPSYTEAFF	TGTGCTAGTGGTTTGGTAAGAGGTAGGGGGCCAGTCCCATCATACACTGAAGCTTTCTTT	TRBV12-5	TRBJ1-1	NA	TRBD1
CASSLLGSDTQYF	TGTGCCAGCAGCTTACTCGGGTCGGATACGCAGTATTTT	TRBV7-2	TRBJ2-3	once	NA
CASSGTGSTGELFF	TGTGCCAGTTCCGGGACAGGGTCCACCGGGGAGCTGTTTTTT	TRBV3-1/TRBV3-2	TRBJ2-2	NA	TRBD1
CASSRLPDSPLHF	TGTGCCAGCAGCCGCCTCCCGGATTCACCCCTCCACTTT	TRBV14	TRBJ1-6	once	NA
CASSHRVVYGYTF	TGTGCCAGCAGCCATCGGGTGGTCTATGGCTACACCTTC	TRBV3-1/TRBV3-2	TRBJ1-2	NA	NA
CASSLAGVDYGYTF	TGTGCCAGCAGCTTAGCCGGGGTTGACTATGGCTACACCTTC	TRBV7-9	TRBJ1-2	NA	NA
CASSLGDQPQHF	TGTGCCAGCAGCCTCGGAGATCAGCCCCAGCATTTT	TRBV4-2	TRBJ1-5	NA	NA
CASSLQGANTEAFF	TGTGCCAGCAGCCTACAGGGGGCGAATACTGAAGCTTTCTTT	TRBV2	TRBJ1-1	NA	TRBD1
CASSFQGITEAFF	TGTGCCAGCAGCTTCCAGGGGATCACTGAAGCTTTCTTT	TRBV7-3	TRBJ1-1	once	NA
CASSLSVGGPPEAFF	TGTGCCAGCAGCTTATCCGTAGGGGGCCCCCCTGAAGCTTTCTTT	TRBV7-2	TRBJ1-1	NA	TRBD1
CASSRLAGTDTQYF	TGTGCCAGTAGCCGACTAGCGGGCACAGATACGCAGTATTTT	TRBV19	TRBJ2-3	NA	TRBD2
CSASNLAGVAYEQYF	TGCAGTGCTAGTAATCTAGCGGGAGTGGCCTACGAGCAGTACTTC	TRBV20-1	TRBJ2-7	NA	TRBD2
CASSLGQGASYGYTF	TGTGCCAGCAGCCTAGGACAGGGGGCCTCATATGGCTACACCTTC	TRBV7-2	TRBJ1-2	NA	TRBD1
CASSPRGLAGYNEQFF	TGTGCCAGTAGTCCCCGGGGACTAGCGGGTTACAATGAGCAGTTCTTC	TRBV19	TRBJ2-1	NA	TRBD2
CASSGVAGPSTNEKLFF	TGTGCCAGCAGCGGGGTGGCAGGGCCTTCAACTAATGAAAAACTGTTTTTT	TRBV11-2	TRBJ1-4	NA	NA
CASSLYGNQPQHF	TGTGCCAGCAGCTTGTATGGCAATCAGCCCCAGCATTTT	TRBV5-5	TRBJ1-5	NA	NA
CAISGTDLYGYTF	TGTGCCATCAGTGGGACAGACCTATATGGCTACACCTTC	TRBV10-3	TRBJ1-2	once	NA
CASSILSGLSSGNTIYF	TGTGCCAGTAGTATTTTATCGGGTCTTAGCTCTGGAAACACCATATATTTT	TRBV19	TRBJ1-3	NA	NA
CASSLSIPTNEKLFF	TGCGCCAGCAGCTTGAGCATCCCAACTAATGAAAAACTGTTTTTT	TRBV5-1	TRBJ1-4	NA	NA
CASSLEQISGNTIYF	TGTGCCAGCAGCTTAGAACAGATCTCTGGAAACACCATATATTTT	TRBV11-2	TRBJ1-3	NA	NA
CASSSRTSGTGGELFF	TGTGCCAGCAGCTCCAGGACTAGCGGGACTGGCGGGGAGCTGTTTTTT	TRBV9	TRBJ2-2	NA	TRBD2
CASSRDRQETQYF	TGTGCCAGCAGCCGGGACAGGCAAGAGACCCAGTACTTC	TRBV5-4	TRBJ2-5	once	TRBD1
CAISESARESNNEQFF	TGTGCCATCAGTGAGTCGGCGCGGGAGTCCAACAATGAGCAGTTCTTC	TRBV10-3	TRBJ2-1	NA	TRBD2
CASSYAGTNQPQHF	TGTGCCAGCAGTTACGCAGGGACTAATCAGCCCCAGCATTTT	TRBV11-2	TRBJ1-5	NA	NA
CASSQETKDTQYF	TGCGCCAGCAGCCAAGAAACTAAAGATACGCAGTATTTT	TRBV4-3	TRBJ2-3	NA	NA
CASSQLRWVGYEQYF	TGCGCCAGCAGCCAACTGCGGTGGGTTGGGTACGAGCAGTACTTC	TRBV4-1	TRBJ2-7	few	NA
CASSFRYEQYF	TGTGCCAGCAGCTTTCGGTACGAGCAGTACTTC	TRBV5-6	TRBJ2-7	once	NA
CATSDFGASGYTF	TGTGCCACCAGTGATTTTGGAGCGAGCGGCTACACCTTC	TRBV24-1	TRBJ1-2	NA	NA
CASSSRTGGRHEQYF	TGTGCCAGCAGTTCCCGGACAGGGGGCCGTCACGAGCAGTACTTC	TRBV6-6	TRBJ2-7	NA	TRBD1
CASSLAQGGTEAFF	TGCGCCAGCAGCTTGGCCCAGGGGGGCACTGAAGCTTTCTTT	TRBV5-1	TRBJ1-1	NA	TRBD1
CASSEGLLVGTFAYGYTF	TGTGCCAGCAGTGAAGGGCTTCTCGTAGGGACTTTCGCCTATGGCTACACCTTC	TRBV6-1	TRBJ1-2	NA	NA
CASSETRGWAYGYTF	TGTGCCAGCAGTGAAACCAGGGGATGGGCGTATGGCTACACCTTC	TRBV2	TRBJ1-2	few	NA
CASSFGGTDTQYF	TGTGCCAGCAGCTTCGGGGGGACAGATACGCAGTATTTT	TRBV7-9	TRBJ2-3	NA	TRBD2
CASSLLGADYGYTF	TGTGCCAGCAGCTTGTTGGGGGCGGACTATGGCTACACCTTC	TRBV5-5	TRBJ1-2	NA	NA
CASSLKGAYEQYF	TGTGCCAGCAGCTTAAAGGGAGCCTACGAGCAGTACTTC	TRBV27	TRBJ2-7	NA	NA
CASSPTGGYGYTF	TGTGCCAGCAGCCCGACAGGGGGCTATGGCTACACCTTC	TRBV14	TRBJ1-2	NA	TRBD1
CASRLSVSAGELFF	TGTGCCAGCAGGTTGAGTGTCAGTGCCGGGGAGCTGTTTTTT	TRBV5-6	TRBJ2-2	NA	NA
CASSLTGTASYNEQFF	TGTGCCAGCAGTCTAACCGGGACAGCCTCCTACAATGAGCAGTTCTTC	TRBV2	TRBJ2-1	NA	TRBD1
CASSTQFSGNTIYF	TGTGCCAGTAGTACCCAATTCTCTGGAAACACCATATATTTT	TRBV19	TRBJ1-3	NA	NA
CATATGVGQPQHF	TGTGCCACCGCAACAGGGGTCGGGCAGCCCCAGCATTTT	TRBV24-1	TRBJ1-5	once	TRBD1
CAWSAGWDGYTF	TGTGCCTGGAGTGCAGGGTGGGATGGCTACACCTTC	TRBV30	TRBJ1-2	NA	NA